A selection of T cell receptor beta chains follows, all from one sample in a study of T-cell memory formation after mild COVID-19. One entry per CDR3 protein results from TCRdb running MiXCR on the 5' RACE reads. In the table there are 310,000 or so distinct CDR3 sequences, roughly 15% of which are singletons. Material for sequencing was PBMCs or a T cell subset sorted from them (not recorded which). These TCRs come from a man aged 18-30 years who had mild COVID-19 (a few samples of this study predate the infection). Cell type and time point are not known. CDR3s include the opening cysteine and the closing phenylalanine or tryptophan. A D gene is named only where the DNA matches it firmly. For some rows the clone size is stated as once, few or many, or as a class when expanded; others skip it.

J gene	clone size	V gene	D gene	CDR3 protein	CDR3 DNA
TRBJ2-5	-	TRBV5-1	-	CASSILANQETQYF	TGCGCCAGCAGCATCCTAGCGAACCAAGAGACCCAGTACTTC
TRBJ2-1	many	TRBV7-9	-	CASPGRGPLDEQFF	TGTGCCAGCCCGGGTAGGGGACCTCTGGATGAGCAGTTCTTC
TRBJ1-1	-	TRBV18	TRBD1	CASSPRTGRGTEAFF	TGTGCCAGCTCACCAAGGACAGGGAGGGGCACTGAAGCTTTCTTT
TRBJ2-3	-	TRBV7-2	-	CASSTPGGMDTQYF	TGTGCCAGCAGCACCCCGGGGGGCATGGATACGCAGTATTTT
TRBJ1-6	few	TRBV24-1	-	CATSGPYNSPLHF	TGTGCCACCAGTGGTCCTTATAATTCACCCCTCCACTTT
TRBJ2-3	once	TRBV30	-	CASDGTPHTDTQYF	TGTGCCTCTGACGGGACTCCTCACACAGATACGCAGTATTTT
TRBJ1-5	-	TRBV4-1	TRBD1	CASSQLDREAQPQHF	TGCGCCAGCAGCCAACTCGACAGGGAAGCTCAGCCCCAGCATTTT
TRBJ2-6	-	TRBV12-3/TRBV12-4	TRBD1	CASTMTGVGANVLTF	TGTGCCAGCACCATGACAGGGGTCGGGGCCAACGTCCTGACTTTC
TRBJ2-1	few	TRBV27	TRBD2	CASSLARTGGLYNEQFF	TGTGCCAGCAGCTTGGCCCGAACGGGGGGGCTCTACAATGAGCAGTTCTTC
TRBJ2-7	few	TRBV4-3	-	CASSQGRQLYEQYF	TGCGCCAGCAGCCAAGGACGTCAGCTCTACGAGCAGTACTTC
TRBJ1-6	few	TRBV20-1	TRBD1	CSARVRTGDSPLHF	TGCAGTGCTAGGGTGAGGACAGGGGATTCACCCCTCCACTTT
TRBJ2-5	few	TRBV21-1	-	CASSTKAHF	TGTGCCAGCAGCACGAAGGCGCACTTC
TRBJ2-3	-	TRBV4-3	TRBD2	CASSLGLAGGQTDTQYF	TGCGCCAGCAGCCTGGGACTAGCGGGGGGGCAGACAGATACGCAGTATTTT
TRBJ1-5	few	TRBV20-1	-	CSAAGRDYQPQHF	TGCAGCGCCGCGGGACGGGATTATCAGCCCCAGCATTTT
TRBJ2-7	few	TRBV6-2/TRBV6-3	-	CASGRESSYEQYF	TGTGCCAGCGGGAGAGAGTCCAGTTACGAGCAGTACTTC
TRBJ2-3	few	TRBV6-5	TRBD1	CASSLTGADTQYF	TGTGCCAGCAGTCTAACAGGGGCAGATACGCAGTATTTT
TRBJ2-1	few	TRBV7-3	-	CASSYGISYNEQFF	TGTGCCAGCAGTTACGGAATTTCCTACAATGAGCAGTTCTTC
TRBJ1-5	few	TRBV12-3/TRBV12-4	TRBD1	CASSWGTGLNQPQHF	TGTGCCAGCAGTTGGGGGACAGGGTTAAATCAGCCCCAGCATTTT
TRBJ1-4	few	TRBV5-1	TRBD1	CASSKGASNEKLFF	TGCGCCAGCAGCAAGGGGGCCTCTAATGAAAAACTGTTTTTT
TRBJ1-3	-	TRBV7-3	TRBD1	CASSLSQGAGNTIYF	TGTGCCAGCAGCTTATCCCAGGGGGCTGGAAACACCATATATTTT
TRBJ2-3	-	TRBV9	TRBD1	CASSARHRGSDTQYF	TGTGCCAGCAGCGCAAGACACAGGGGGTCCGATACGCAGTATTTT
TRBJ1-2	many	TRBV20-1	-	CSARRTDLNYGYTF	TGCAGTGCTAGAAGGACAGACCTTAACTATGGCTACACCTTC
TRBJ2-1	few	TRBV6-2/TRBV6-3	-	CASSYPRESYNEQFF	TGTGCCAGCAGTTACCCCAGGGAATCCTACAATGAGCAGTTCTTC
TRBJ1-1	few	TRBV6-5	-	CASSYSFSGGTMTEAFF	TGTGCCAGCAGTTACTCGTTTAGTGGTGGGACAATGACTGAAGCTTTCTTT
TRBJ1-1	-	TRBV7-9	TRBD1	CASSKPQGVSTEAFF	TGTGCCAGCAGCAAGCCACAGGGGGTTAGCACTGAAGCTTTCTTT
TRBJ2-5	few	TRBV5-1	-	CASSLYRLGETQYF	TGCGCCAGCAGCTTGTACCGGTTGGGAGAGACCCAGTACTTC
TRBJ1-1	once	TRBV25-1	-	CASSEWPDIEAFF	TGTGCCAGCAGTGAATGGCCCGATATTGAAGCTTTCTTT
TRBJ2-7	-	TRBV5-1	-	CASSLGTHSYEQYF	TGCGCCAGCAGCTTGGGGACACACTCCTACGAGCAGTACTTC
TRBJ2-1	few	TRBV4-2	TRBD2	CASSQQGLAGGLYNEQFF	TGTGCCAGCAGCCAACAGGGACTAGCGGGGGGACTTTACAATGAGCAGTTCTTC
TRBJ1-2	once	TRBV28	-	CASSLRTNGYTF	TGTGCCAGCAGTCTCCGGACCAATGGCTACACCTTC
TRBJ2-2	few	TRBV18	-	CASSPRTATGELFF	TGTGCCAGCTCACCTCGGACTGCCACCGGGGAGCTGTTTTTT
TRBJ2-1	-	TRBV6-5	TRBD2	CASCEANPPSGGDYNEQFF	TGTGCCAGCTGTGAAGCCAATCCTCCTAGCGGGGGAGATTACAATGAGCAGTTCTTC
TRBJ2-3	few	TRBV6-5	TRBD2	CASSSFGLAGSSTDTQYF	TGTGCCAGCAGTTCGTTCGGACTAGCGGGGTCCAGCACAGATACGCAGTATTTT
TRBJ2-1	-	TRBV2	-	CASTLSNEQFF	TGTGCCAGCACCCTTAGTAATGAGCAGTTCTTC
TRBJ2-2	-	TRBV5-1	-	CASSLATGQGGTGELFF	TGCGCCAGCAGCCTTGCGACCGGTCAGGGGGGCACCGGGGAGCTGTTTTTT